The source of this T cell receptor (beta chain) is a study of T cell repertoires in cytomegalovirus infection. About the research overall: A matching HLA type, together with CMV infection, was signaled by public TCR beta signatures.

This clonotype was counted ten times or more. Its specificity is not known. Broader study findings: The study identified carriers of CMV plus the relevant HLA from cumulative public TCR beta family frequency. Dominant in the ex vivo response were TCR beta clonotypes restricted by HLA-C and specific for CMV.

TCRdb used MiXCR to reprocess the reads, holding one entry per CDR3 protein. The table has about 80,000 distinct CDR3 sequences, 3% to 4.5% seen once. Germline V lookup: CDR1 MDHEN, CDR2 SYDVKM. The CDR3 sequence is 12 residues long. V lost 3 bases to trimming and J lost 4 bases, with 3 bases between them. This clonotype originated in a human donor in good health (CMV status not recorded). Some clones in this sample may be carry-over from other donors' samples. Specimen: PBMCs. V is TRBV28 and J is TRBJ1-4; no firm D call. In DNA, the CDR3 is TGTGCCAGCAGTTTTTATAATGAAAAACTGTTTTTT. Its protein is CASSFYNEKLFF.